This TCR beta chain emerged from a study of T-cell reconstitution after alpha-beta-depleted transplantation in children. Germline V gene lookup returns CDR1 SQVTM and CDR2 ANQGSEA. The CDR3 extends over 12 amino acids. V lost 4 bases, J lost 5 bases, and 11 bases lay in between. The TCRbeta library incorporated unique molecular identifiers. TCRdb re-derived calls from the PCR reads in MiXCR, one entry per CDR3 protein. The profile shows about 500,000 distinct CDR3 sequences, over 25% of them singletons. This sequence originates from a human donor who donated a stem cell graft to a child with aplastic anemia. This sequence joins TRBV29-1 and TRBJ1-2, with D possibly being TRBD1 (6 bases). The specimen was PBMCs from the stem cell graft donor, collected from the stem cell graft. The CDR3 DNA is TGCAGCGTTGTCCACAGGGTGTATGGCTACACCTTC. This translates into CSVVHRVYGYTF.